These 8 T cell receptor beta chains share one sample of origin, sequenced in a study of T cell responses to AZD1222 COVID-19 vaccine (dated by TCRdb to the early 2020s). Libraries came from the immunoSEQ multiplex PCR assay. The table comes from immuneACCESS by way of TCRdb, which keeps in-frame sequences with V and J called. Part of the clones is missing from these tables; in studies checked, under half for an unresolved V gene and the rest for unknown reasons. A total of roughly 200,000 clones appear in this sample, roughly 91% of them only once. Around 0.97% of the sample belongs to the ten largest clones. In light of the paper, this sample's time point label describes: about 28 days (+/-7) after the second vaccine dose. Per the publication, the treatment or condition label means: meningococcal conjugate vaccine given as trial control. The sequences come from peripheral blood, collected 28 days after the second dose of the MenACWY control vaccine. The source is an adult who received the MenACWY meningococcal vaccine as a control.

The chain has TRBV5-1 and TRBJ2-3, with 13 nucleotides matching TRBD2. Trimming removed 4 bases from V and 1 base from J; junction bases left unmatched: 3. The CDR3 runs to 16 residues. Looked up from germline, CDR1 is SGHRS and CDR2 is YFSETQ. DNA for the CDR3: TGCGCCAGCAGCACCGGGACTAGCGGGGGCACAGATACGCAGTATTTT. Translated: CASSTGTSGGTDTQYF.

J is TRBJ1-6 and V is TRBV9, with D unclear. The CDR3 is 15 residues long. Between the trimmed V and J ends, which lost 3 bases and 10 bases, there was a span of 17 bases. The germline CDR1 and CDR2 sequences are SGDLS and YYNGEE. The DNA of the CDR3 is TGTGCCAGCAGCGAGACCCCACACGATGGATCACCCCTCCACTTT. This codes for CASSETPHDGSPLHF. The full variable domain, completed using reference TRBV9 and TRBJ1-6, is DSGVTQTPKHLITATGQRVTLRCSPRSGDLSVYWYQQSLDQGLQFLIQYYNGEERAKGNILERFSAQQFPDLHSELNLSSLELGDSALYFCASSETPHDGSPLHFGNGTRLTVT.

The chain combines TRBV6-5 with TRBJ1-1, with 9 bases fitting TRBD1. Germline V lookup: CDR1 MNHEY, CDR2 SVGAGI. The CDR3 runs to 16 residues. The V gene end was trimmed by 2 bases and the J gene end by 4 bases; junction bases not matched to a gene: 8. The CDR3 is CASSYGTGGRSTEAFF. The CDR3 DNA is TGTGCCAGCAGTTACGGTACAGGGGGCAGAAGCACTGAAGCTTTCTTT.

V and J are TRBV29-1 and TRBJ2-2; D unresolved. Germline CDR1 and CDR2: SQVTM and ANQGSEA. CDR3 size: 14 residues. V lost 2 bases, J lost 0 bases, and 7 bases lay in between. Here the CDR3 reads CSVELRTNTGELFF. The CDR3 DNA reads TGCAGCGTTGAATTACGGACGAACACCGGGGAGCTGTTTTTT.

This chain connects TRBV6-2 or TRBV6-3 to TRBJ1-5, with 9 bases aligning to TRBD1. Unmatched junction bases numbered 8, after V lost 5 bases and J lost 6 bases. Germline V gene data show CDR1 as MNHEY and CDR2 as SVGEGT. CDR3 length equals 15 residues. The CDR3 region has the DNA TGTGCCAGCAGTCTCGGACAGGGGAGATTTCAGCCCCAGCATTTT. Translated: CASSLGQGRFQPQHF.

The chain joins TRBV7-8 to TRBJ1-1; D is undetermined. Trimming took 5 bases from V and 7 from J, leaving 17 bases between them. The CDR3 consists of 14 residues. Germline assignment: CDR1 SGHVS and CDR2 FQNEAQ. The DNA for the CDR3 is TGTGCCAGCAGCATCTCGGGAGTCAGTGGTGAAGCTTTCTTT. Its protein product is CASSISGVSGEAFF.

The rearrangement uses TRBV27 and TRBJ2-6; no clear D. The V gene's germline CDR1 is MNHEY and CDR2 SMNVEV (reference sequence). This CDR3 has 13 amino acids. The CDR3 reads CATAASGANVLTF. The CDR3 DNA reads TGTGCTACCGCGGCCTCTGGGGCCAACGTCCTGACTTTC.

V is TRBV5-1 and J is TRBJ2-3; D perhaps matches TRBD1 (6 bases). Trimming stripped 0 bases from V and 2 bases from J, with 16 bases between. Germline CDR1 is SGHRS and CDR2 is YFSETQ. This CDR3 is built from 17 residues. CDR3 sequence (DNA): TGCGCCAGCAGCTTGGATGGTCAGGGGACCCCCACAGATACGCAGTATTTT. It specifies CASSLDGQGTPTDTQYF.